This TCR beta chain was recorded in a study of blood T cell repertoires in COVID-19. Study-level information: Sites in the United States, Italy and Spain provided acute and convalescent COVID-19 samples. The analysed material was cDNA or gDNA that came from T cells, B-cell-depleted T cells, or PBMCs.

This CDR3 comprises 13 residues. CDR1 and CDR2 (germline): MNHNY, SVGAGI (reference sequence). Unmatched junction bases numbered 7, after V lost 9 bases and J lost 6 bases. Per the original methods: Nucleated cell number was recorded as an estimate derived from reference gene primer amplification. TCRdb keeps only in-frame clones here, not all; method: immunoSEQ multiplex PCR. D and trimming were read from the DNA, whereas the V and J calls and clone size are those reported in that table. The profile shows 8,500 or so clones, 80% of them singletons. The chain employs TRBV6-6 and TRBJ2-7; 11 bases are a match to TRBD2. Source material: peripheral blood. This receptor was taken from a man aged 65 to 79 with active COVID-19. CDR3 in amino acids: CASKLAGDREQYF. The CDR3, as DNA: TGTGCCAGTAAACTAGCGGGAGACCGCGAGCAGTACTTC.